This T cell receptor beta chain was recovered during a study of early T cells in non-severe SARS-CoV-2 infection. Findings and caveats of the study: VDJdb-based annotation leaned toward anti-spike CD8 responses and missed private and CD4 specificities.

Germline lookup yields CDR1 SGHRS and CDR2 YFSETQ. The CDR3 length is 16 residues. V shed 0 bases, J shed 0 bases, and the junction held 5 bases outside the gene matches. TCRdb reanalysed the 5' RACE reads using MiXCR and keeps one entry per CDR3 protein. Of 70,000 or so distinct CDR3 sequences in the sample, approximately 15% were seen once. The sample holds a few counts of this clonotype. No antigen is known for it. This receptor was taken from an adult who was a healthcare worker with PCR-confirmed SARS-CoV-2 infection or an uninfected control (not recorded which). The chain joins TRBV5-1 to TRBJ1-1; 7 bases agree with TRBD1. Input material: whole blood. This CDR3 is CASSLGQGSMNTEAFF. The CDR3 coding sequence is TGCGCCAGCAGCTTGGGACAGGGAAGTATGAACACTGAAGCTTTCTTT.